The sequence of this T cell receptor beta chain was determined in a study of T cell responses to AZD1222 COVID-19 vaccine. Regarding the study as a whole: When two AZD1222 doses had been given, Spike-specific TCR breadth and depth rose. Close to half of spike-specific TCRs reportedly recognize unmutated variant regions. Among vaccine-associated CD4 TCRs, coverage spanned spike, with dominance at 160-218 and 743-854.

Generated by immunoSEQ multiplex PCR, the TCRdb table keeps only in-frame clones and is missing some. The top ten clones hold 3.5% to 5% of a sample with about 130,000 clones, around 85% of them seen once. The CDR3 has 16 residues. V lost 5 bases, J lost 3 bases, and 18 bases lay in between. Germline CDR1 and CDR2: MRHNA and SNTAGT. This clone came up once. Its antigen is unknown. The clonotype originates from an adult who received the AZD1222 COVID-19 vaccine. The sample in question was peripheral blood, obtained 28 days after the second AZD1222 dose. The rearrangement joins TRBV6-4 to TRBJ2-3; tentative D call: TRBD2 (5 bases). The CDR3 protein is CASSQAVPLGTDTQYF. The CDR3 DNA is TGTGCCAGCAGTCAAGCGGTACCTCTTGGGACAGATACGCAGTATTTT.